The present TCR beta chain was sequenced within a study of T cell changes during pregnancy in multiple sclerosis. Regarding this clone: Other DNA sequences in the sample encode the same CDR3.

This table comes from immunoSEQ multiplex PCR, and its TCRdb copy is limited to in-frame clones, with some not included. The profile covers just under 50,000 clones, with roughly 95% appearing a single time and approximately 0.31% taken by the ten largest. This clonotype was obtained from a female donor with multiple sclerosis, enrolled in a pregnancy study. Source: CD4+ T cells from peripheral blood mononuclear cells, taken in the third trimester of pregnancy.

CDR3 loop: CASSLGSSGSYEQYF. CDR3 nucleotide sequence: TGTGCCAGCAGTTTGGGGTCTAGCGGCTCCTACGAGCAGTACTTC. The gene calls are TRBV27 and TRBJ2-7; TRBD2 matches 7 bases. The CDR3 covers 15 residues. Germline V gives CDR1 MNHEY, CDR2 SMNVEV (reference sequence). Trimming removed 3 bases from V and 0 bases from J; junction bases left unmatched: 5.